Each of the 10 T cell receptor beta chains below was sequenced from the same sample in a study of cytomegalovirus exposure and HLA in healthy donors. 60 Vbeta and 13 Jbeta primers were used in PCR. The repertoire was sequenced with immunoSEQ multiplex PCR; TCRdb's copy has only in-frame clones and lacks some. The sample holds roughly 81,000 clones, about 80% seen once. Material: PBMCs. These receptors were collected from a man between 25 and 39 years old in good health and CMV-seronegative.

The chain combines TRBV6-5 with TRBJ2-3; 7 bases line up with TRBD2. J was trimmed by 2 bases and V by 5 bases; bases with no gene match: 7. From germline, CDR1 is MNHEY and CDR2 SVGAGI. CDR3 size: 15 residues. The CDR3: CASSVTSANTDTQYF. The CDR3 DNA reads as TGTGCCAGCAGTGTCACTAGCGCGAACACAGATACGCAGTATTTT.

V usage is TRBV6-5 and J usage is TRBJ2-1; 7 bases are shared with TRBD1. CDR1 is MNHEY and CDR2 is SVGAGI in the germline V gene. This CDR3 region has 15 residues. J was trimmed by 4 bases and V by 6 bases; bases with no gene match: 9. The CDR3 spells CASRIRTGVYNEQFF. The CDR3 DNA reads TGTGCCAGCAGGATACGGACAGGAGTTTACAATGAGCAGTTCTTC.

The rearrangement links TRBV6-1 to TRBJ2-1, with 13 bases fitting TRBD2. The CDR3 covers 19 residues. The V segment lost 0 bases and the J segment 9 bases; nucleotides outside the gene matches: 14. In germline, CDR1 is MNHNS, CDR2 SASEGT. The CDR3 DNA follows: TGTGCCAGCAGTGAAGCCCCCACCCGGACTAGCGGGAGAAAAAGTGAGCAGTTCTTC. Protein product: CASSEAPTRTSGRKSEQFF.

The sample holds a few counts of this clone. This sequence joins TRBV7-2 and TRBJ2-3, with 9 bases identical to TRBD2. With V trimmed by 4 bases and J by 2 bases, 7 bases remained unmatched. The CDR3 consists of 16 residues. Per germline, CDR1 SGHTA and CDR2 FQGNSA. In DNA form, the CDR3 reads TGTGCCAGCAGCTGGGGCCTAGCGGGGCCCACAGATACGCAGTATTTT. Its translation is CASSWGLAGPTDTQYF.

V usage is TRBV7-2 and J usage is TRBJ1-3; TRBD1 matches at 9 bases. CDR3 length: 14 amino acids. The germline V gene has CDR1 SGHTA and CDR2 FQGNSA. Unmatched junction bases numbered 6, after V lost 4 bases and J lost 8 bases. The CDR3 nucleotides read TGTGCCAGCAGCTCCGGACAGGGGTGGTACACCATATATTTT. It yields the protein CASSSGQGWYTIYF.

The V gene is TRBV19, the J gene TRBJ1-5, with 8 bases aligning to TRBD1. The V gene end was trimmed by 6 bases and the J gene end by 6 bases; junction bases not matched to a gene: 19. The germline gives CDR1 LNHDA, CDR2 SQIVND (reference sequence). The length of the CDR3 is 18 residues. The CDR3 region has the DNA TGTGCCAGTAGACCCCCAGGGGGCTCTACAAGGGGGAGTCAGCCCCAGCATTTT. This codes for CASRPPGGSTRGSQPQHF.

This chain joins TRBV6-5 and TRBJ1-1, with D maybe TRBD1 (5 bases). Trimming shortened V by 7 bases and J by 11 bases, and 20 bases separated the two germline ends. The CDR3 is 13 residues long. Germline CDR1 is MNHEY and CDR2 is SVGAGI. CDR3 sequence: CASTPRGGRGAFF. In DNA, the CDR3 is TGTGCCAGCACCCCACGGGGGGGTAGGGGCGCTTTCTTT.

The gene calls are TRBV7-2 and TRBJ2-1, with 11 bases that match TRBD2. This CDR3 comprises 16 residues. CDR1 and CDR2 (germline): SGHTA, FQGNSA. J gave up 9 bases and V 4 bases, and 11 bases lay outside the gene matches. The CDR3 is CASSSISGRAGGEQFF. The CDR3 coding sequence is TGTGCCAGCAGCTCGATTAGCGGGAGGGCCGGTGGTGAGCAGTTCTTC.

V is TRBV7-2 and J is TRBJ1-4; the match to TRBD1 covers 7 bases. Germline trimming cut 3 bases from V and 8 bases from J; bases unmatched to any gene: 9. Germline lookup yields CDR1 SGHTA and CDR2 FQGNSA. The CDR3 consists of 15 residues. CDR3: CASSFSAQGREKLFF. The CDR3 bases are TGTGCCAGCAGCTTTAGCGCACAGGGGAGGGAAAAACTGTTTTTT.

The chain links TRBV19 to TRBJ2-3; the match to TRBD2 covers 12 bases. Trimming removed 1 base from V and 4 bases from J; junction bases left unmatched: 0. The CDR3 sequence is 15 residues long. CDR1 is LNHDA, CDR2 SQIVND, per germline (reference sequence). Written as DNA, the CDR3 is TGTGCCAGTAGTATAGGGACTAGCGGGGCAGATACGCAGTATTTT. Translating it yields CASSIGTSGADTQYF.